This is a list of T cell receptor beta chains from one sample in a study of blood T cell repertoires in COVID-19. Repertoires were generated with immunoSEQ multiplex PCR, while TCRdb's copy carries only in-frame clones and drops some. Among about 210,000 clones listed, about 91% were seen once. The sequencing input was peripheral blood. These receptors were obtained from a man aged 25-45 years with acute or convalescent COVID-19. Both conserved end residues are part of each CDR3. The order of the fields is V gene, D gene, J gene, clone size, CDR3 protein, CDR3 DNA. D genes are given only for firm matches. Clone size appears in some rows only: once, few, many, or a class for an expanded clone.

TRBV28	NA	TRBJ1-1	NA	CASRDRGRGTEAFF	TGTGCCAGCAGAGATAGAGGAAGAGGCACTGAAGCTTTCTTT
TRBV10-3	NA	TRBJ1-1	NA	CAIGRATNTEAFF	TGTGCCATCGGGCGGGCGACGAACACTGAAGCTTTCTTT
TRBV24-1	NA	TRBJ2-2	NA	CATSAPGRTGELFF	TGTGCCACCAGTGCCCCGGGTAGGACCGGGGAGCTGTTTTTT
TRBV5-1	NA	TRBJ2-1	NA	CASSIGGFINEQFF	TGCGCCAGCAGCATCGGGGGTTTTATCAATGAGCAGTTCTTC
TRBV4-2	NA	TRBJ2-1	NA	CASSQVSGVHEQFF	TGTGCCAGCAGCCAAGTATCCGGGGTCCATGAGCAGTTCTTC
TRBV3-1/TRBV3-2	TRBD1	TRBJ2-4	NA	CASSQEQAWRQGQNIQYF	TGTGCCAGCAGCCAAGAACAGGCTTGGAGACAGGGCCAAAACATTCAGTACTTC
TRBV11-2	TRBD1	TRBJ2-1	NA	CASSHGQGVGDEQFF	TGTGCCAGCAGCCACGGACAGGGGGTGGGCGATGAGCAGTTCTTC
TRBV27	NA	TRBJ2-7	NA	CASSLYTRSAYEQYF	TGTGCCAGCAGTTTATATACTAGAAGTGCCTACGAGCAGTACTTC
TRBV2	TRBD1	TRBJ2-7	NA	CASTGQGFSYEQYF	TGTGCCAGCACGGGACAGGGATTCTCCTACGAGCAGTACTTC
TRBV11-1	TRBD1	TRBJ2-3	NA	CASSFGRGDTQYF	TGTGCCAGCAGCTTCGGCAGGGGGGATACGCAGTATTTT
TRBV11-2	NA	TRBJ1-5	NA	CASSATGPPVEPHF	TGTGCCAGCAGCGCGACAGGTCCACCTGTTGAACCGCATTTT
TRBV6-5	NA	TRBJ2-1	NA	CASSYSNTGKQFF	TGTGCCAGCAGTTACTCGAATACAGGGAAGCAGTTCTTC
TRBV6-1	NA	TRBJ1-2	NA	CASSDVFLDSRSGYTF	TGTGCCAGCAGTGATGTCTTCCTGGACAGTCGGTCTGGCTACACCTTC
TRBV7-9	TRBD2	TRBJ2-3	NA	CASSLSPRLAGGTDTQYF	TGTGCCAGCAGCTTATCCCCGAGACTAGCGGGAGGTACAGATACGCAGTATTTT
TRBV19	NA	TRBJ2-1	NA	CASSIWTPSSYNEQFF	TGTGCCAGTAGTATATGGACTCCTAGCTCCTACAATGAGCAGTTCTTC
TRBV28	TRBD1	TRBJ2-3	NA	CASSLGPGQTDTQYF	TGTGCCAGCAGTTTGGGGCCGGGACAGACAGATACGCAGTATTTT
TRBV4-1	NA	TRBJ1-5	NA	CASSQGLGRIGGPHEPQHF	TGCGCCAGCAGCCAAGGATTGGGGAGGATAGGCGGCCCTCATGAACCCCAGCATTTT
TRBV5-1	NA	TRBJ2-7	NA	CASSLRGGRELLVYEQYF	TGCGCCAGCAGCTTGAGAGGGGGAAGGGAACTTCTGGTCTACGAGCAGTACTTC
TRBV7-8	NA	TRBJ1-3	NA	CASSSPRFDSGNTIYF	TGTGCCAGCAGCTCACCGCGGTTTGACTCTGGAAACACCATATATTTT
TRBV7-9	TRBD2	TRBJ2-7	NA	CASTSSLAGALYEQYF	TGTGCCAGCACTTCCTCCCTAGCGGGGGCCCTCTACGAGCAGTACTTC
TRBV19	TRBD1	TRBJ1-4	NA	CASSWIGQGEKLFF	TGTGCCAGTAGTTGGATCGGACAGGGTGAAAAACTGTTTTTT
TRBV7-7	TRBD2	TRBJ2-1	NA	CASSVSRTSGLNEQFF	TGTGCTAGCAGCGTTTCCCGGACTAGCGGGTTGAATGAGCAGTTCTTC
TRBV19	TRBD1	TRBJ1-1	NA	CASSTGQGFTEAFF	TGTGCCAGTAGTACGGGACAGGGGTTCACTGAAGCTTTCTTT
TRBV6-5	NA	TRBJ2-2	NA	CASSYRRDGELFF	TGTGCCAGCAGTTATCGGCGGGACGGGGAGCTGTTTTTT
TRBV30	TRBD1	TRBJ1-5	once	CACQDRGQSNQPQHF	TGTGCCTGCCAGGACAGGGGGCAAAGCAATCAGCCCCAGCATTTT
TRBV10-3	TRBD1	TRBJ2-7	NA	CAISQPGTGGGEQYF	TGTGCCATCAGTCAACCCGGGACAGGGGGAGGAGAGCAGTACTTC
TRBV28	NA	TRBJ1-2	NA	CASRIGGVFYGYTF	TGTGCCAGCAGAATCGGAGGGGTTTTCTATGGCTACACCTTC